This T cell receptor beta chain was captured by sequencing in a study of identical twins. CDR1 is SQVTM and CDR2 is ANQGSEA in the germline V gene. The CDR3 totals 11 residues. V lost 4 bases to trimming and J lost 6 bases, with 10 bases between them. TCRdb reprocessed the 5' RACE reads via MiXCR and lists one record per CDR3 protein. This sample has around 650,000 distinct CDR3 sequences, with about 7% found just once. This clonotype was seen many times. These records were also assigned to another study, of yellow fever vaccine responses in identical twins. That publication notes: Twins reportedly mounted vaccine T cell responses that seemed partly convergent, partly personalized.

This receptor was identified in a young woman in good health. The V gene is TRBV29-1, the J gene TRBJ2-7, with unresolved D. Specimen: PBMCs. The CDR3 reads CSVVTPGEQYF. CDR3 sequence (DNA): TGCAGCGTTGTGACACCTGGCGAGCAGTACTTC.